The rows below give T cell receptor beta chains drawn from one sample of a study of STAT5B mutations in CD4+ large granular lymphocyte leukemia. The method was immunoSEQ multiplex PCR; TCRdb's version includes in-frame clones alone and lacks a portion of them. The table lists some 21,000 clones, around three quarters of them singletons. Sequencing input: CD4+ T cells from blood buffy coats. The receptors were gathered from a human donor in good health. The CDR3 runs from the conserved cysteine through the conserved F or W. D genes are given only for firm matches. Some rows have no size entry. The others give once, few or many, or a class for an expanded clone.

D,size,length,J,V,DNA,CDR3
-,-,15,TRBJ1-1,TRBV5-6,TGTGCCAGCAGCTATTCAGGTAGATTGAACACTGAAGCTTTCTTT,CASSYSGRLNTEAFF
TRBD2,-,14,TRBJ2-3,TRBV29-1,TGCAGCGGTACATTAGCGGGAGGGGTTTATACGCAGTATTTT,CSGTLAGGVYTQYF
TRBD1,-,15,TRBJ2-7,TRBV5-6,TGTGCCAGCAGCGCCACAGGGGGCAAAAGCGACGGGCAGTACTTC,CASSATGGKSDGQYF
TRBD1,-,14,TRBJ1-2,TRBV2,TGTGCCAGCACCTCGAGGGACAGTGGCTATGGCTACACCTTC,CASTSRDSGYGYTF
TRBD1,-,12,TRBJ2-3,TRBV29-1,TGCAGCGGGGGACAGTCGGAGGATACGCAGTATTTT,CSGGQSEDTQYF
-,-,15,TRBJ2-5,TRBV5-8,TGTGCCAGCAGCTTGGTAACAGCCGGGGAGGAGACCCAGTACTTC,CASSLVTAGEETQYF
-,once,15,TRBJ2-6,TRBV7-2,TGTGCCAGCAGCAAACAGGACTCTGGGGCCAACGTCCTGACTTTC,CASSKQDSGANVLTF
-,-,14,TRBJ1-1,TRBV5-1,TGCGCCAGCAGCTTGGACCCTGGGAACACTGAAGCTTTCTTT,CASSLDPGNTEAFF
-,-,12,TRBJ1-2,TRBV18,TGTGCCAGCTCAGGGGACGGTCTTGGCTACACCTTC,CASSGDGLGYTF
-,-,14,TRBJ2-5,TRBV5-3,TGTGCCAGAAGCTCGATAAGGGACCAAGAGACCCAGTACTTC,CARSSIRDQETQYF
-,-,14,TRBJ1-2,TRBV7-9,TGTGCCAGCAGCTCAACAGCGACTATCTATGGCTACACCTTC,CASSSTATIYGYTF
TRBD1,-,14,TRBJ2-7,TRBV5-1,TGCGCCAGCAGCTCGGGACAGAGAAACTACGAGCAGTACTTC,CASSSGQRNYEQYF
TRBD2,-,19,TRBJ2-5,TRBV19,TGTGCCAGTTCAAAGGGGAGGACTAGCGGGAGAAAGGAGCAAGAGACCCAGTACTTC,CASSKGRTSGRKEQETQYF
TRBD1,-,15,TRBJ2-3,TRBV6-1,TGTGCCAGCAGAATCACAGGGGATAGCACAGATACGCAGTATTTT,CASRITGDSTDTQYF
TRBD2,-,19,TRBJ2-2,TRBV4-1,TGCGCCAGCAGCCAAGAAAGGGGCTGGAGACTAGCGGGCTCGGGGGAGCTGTTTTTT,CASSQERGWRLAGSGELFF
-,-,13,TRBJ1-1,TRBV29-1,TGCAGCGTTGAGCCGCGGGAGGGGACTGAAGCTTTCTTT,CSVEPREGTEAFF
-,-,15,TRBJ2-1,TRBV7-2,TGTGCCAGCAGCTTAGCGGGAGTTTTTTTAAATGAGCAGTTCTTC,CASSLAGVFLNEQFF
-,-,14,TRBJ2-3,TRBV30,TGTGCCTGGTCCCTGGGCGGCTCCACAGATACGCAGTATTTT,CAWSLGGSTDTQYF
-,-,15,TRBJ1-1,TRBV9,TGTGCCAGCAGCGTAGTTGCAGGAAGCAACACTGAAGCTTTCTTT,CASSVVAGSNTEAFF
-,-,12,TRBJ1-3,TRBV25-1,TGTGCCAGCAGTGGCTTCGGAAACACCATATATTTT,CASSGFGNTIYF
-,-,11,TRBJ2-3,TRBV5-7,TGTGCCAGCAGCTTCGAACATACGCAGTATTTT,CASSFEHTQYF